This TCR beta chain was captured by sequencing in a study of cytomegalovirus exposure and HLA in healthy donors. Points from the study as a whole: Under in vitro conditions, a few CMV-associated chains were confirmed as specific for CMV antigens. Over 15,000 TCR beta sequences were associated with HLA alleles at 0.05 false discovery rate in a later analysis. With later analysis, a missense DCLRE1C variant became linked to TCR beta V- and J-gene trimming.

V lost 7 bases to trimming and J lost 10 bases, with 25 bases between them. The V gene's germline CDR1 is MDHEN and CDR2 SYDVKM. The CDR3 spans 16 residues. This clone was recorded only once. Its antigen is not identified. The PCR ran on 60 Vbeta and 13 Jbeta primers. Profiled with immunoSEQ multiplex PCR; TCRdb holds only in-frame clones, not every one. Of under 150,000 clones listed, 83% were seen once; the top ten hold less than 2%. The sequence came from a man aged 40-50 years in good health and CMV-seronegative. This chain connects TRBV28 to TRBJ1-4, with D tentatively TRBD1 (6 bases). Source material: PBMCs. The CDR3 DNA reads TGTGCCAGCACCACAGGGTCCGGCCTGAACGGAAGAAAACTGTTTTTT. This sequence encodes CASTTGSGLNGRKLFF.